This TCR beta chain was documented in a study of post-analysis software for immune sequencing data. Study at large: Disease courses included relapsing-remitting, secondary progressive and progressive-relapsing multiple sclerosis.

CDR1 PRHDT and CDR2 FYEKMQ come from the germline V gene (reference sequence). The CDR3 is 16 amino acids. The V gene end was trimmed by 5 bases and the J gene end by 0 bases; junction bases not matched to a gene: 9. In regard to this clonotype: The antigen is not known.

Notes on the study in general: Strong same-batch co-clustering of samples appeared with F measure clustering. A handful of TRBV segments occurring more often in patients than controls included TRBV5-6, TRBV5-1 and TRBV20-1.

Every TCR beta cDNA library bore unique molecular identifiers. TCRdb re-analysed the PCR reads in MiXCR, keeping a single row per CDR3 protein. Of about half a million distinct CDR3 sequences in the sample, 45% were seen once. Sequenced material: blood. The chain employs TRBV13 and TRBJ2-7, with TRBD1 matching over 8 bases. The TCR sequence derives from a girl aged 5 to 17 with multiple sclerosis. The CDR3 nucleotides read TGTGCCAGCAGCCCAACCACAGGGGGGAGCTCCTACGAGCAGTACTTC. It yields the protein CASSPTTGGSSYEQYF.